This entry lists 6 T cell receptor beta chains sequenced from one sample in a study of T cells in tumors after PD-1 blockade. Produced via immunoSEQ multiplex PCR; TCRdb's table is partial and in-frame only. The sample consists of approximately 35,000 clones, around 78% of them appearing once. The input for sequencing was PBMCs, taken before anti-PD-1 treatment. The receptors were sampled from a human donor with basal cell carcinoma.

The chain couples TRBV11-3 to TRBJ2-1; the D is unclear. This CDR3 has 13 amino acids. Germline-derived CDR1 and CDR2 are SGHNT and YENEEA. V was cut by 5 bases and J by 3 bases, with 8 bases left in between. This chain's CDR3 is CASSPRVYNEQFF. The CDR3 DNA follows: TGTGCCAGCAGCCCCCGAGTCTACAATGAGCAGTTCTTC.

The chain combines TRBV5-5 with TRBJ2-2; 8 bases map to TRBD1. The CDR3 is made up of 15 amino acids. Germline lookup yields CDR1 SGHKS and CDR2 YYEKEE (reference sequence). The trim removed 4 bases at V and 3 bases at J, leaving 5 bases unmatched. The DNA of the CDR3 is TGTGCCAGCAGCGGACAGGGTAGGGACACCGGGGAGCTGTTTTTT. As protein: CASSGQGRDTGELFF.

The count of this clone is one. The V call is TRBV4-3, the J call TRBJ1-6; 11 nucleotides align to TRBD1. Germline trimming cut 0 bases from V and 9 bases from J; bases unmatched to any gene: 4. This CDR3 spans 16 amino acids. Germline CDR1 and CDR2: LGHNA and YSLEER. The DNA for the CDR3 is TGCGCCAGCAGCCAAGATCCGGGACAGGGGGGTTCACCCCTCCACTTT. It encodes CASSQDPGQGGSPLHF.

The CDR3 DNA reads TGTGCCAGCAGCCCCGAGGCAGGGGGCTTGGATGGCTACACCTTC. Residues: CASSPEAGGLDGYTF. The rearrangement joins TRBV7-2 to TRBJ1-2, with 8 positions matching TRBD1. The germline gives CDR1 SGHTA, CDR2 FQGNSA. V shed 5 bases, J shed 6 bases, and the junction held 11 bases outside the gene matches. The CDR3 consists of 15 residues.

The CDR3 nucleotides read TGTGCCAGCAGCTTTGGGGGAGGGGGCGGGGCCGAGCAGTACTTC. Translating it yields CASSFGGGGGAEQYF. V and J are TRBV7-8 and TRBJ2-7, with D perhaps TRBD1 or TRBD2 (7 bases each). From germline, CDR1 is SGHVS and CDR2 FQNEAQ. This CDR3 comprises 15 residues. The V end lost 3 bases, the J end lost 6 bases, and 18 bases lay between the germline ends.

The J gene is TRBJ2-3, the V gene TRBV19; the D is unclear. Trimming cost V 3 bases and J 2 bases, with 3 bases left between them. Germline lookup yields CDR1 LNHDA and CDR2 SQIVND (reference sequence). The CDR3 totals 12 residues. CDR3 loop: CASSMYTDTQYF. CDR3 DNA sequence: TGTGCCAGTAGTATGTACACAGATACGCAGTATTTT.